This T cell receptor (beta chain) was sequenced during a study of blood T cell repertoires in COVID-19. Study background: Samples of COVID-19 (acute and convalescent) were obtained from the United States, Italy and Spain. Sample material is recorded as cDNA or gDNA derived from T cells, B-cell-depleted T cells, or PBMCs.

The CDR3 consists of 15 residues. In germline, CDR1 is LNHDA, CDR2 SQIVND (reference sequence). Trimming pared 3 bases from V and 3 bases from J, leaving 12 bases between. The study counted Cohort 3 donors as recovered given two negative PCRs, clearance, or symptom resolution. Authors' methods: Amplifying reference gene primers gave estimates of nucleated cell counts. Sequencing was performed with immunoSEQ multiplex PCR; in TCRdb, only in-frame clones are kept and a portion is missing. That table is the source of V, J and clone size, and D and trimming were worked out from the DNA. The sample gives over 200,000 clones, 70% to 90% of which show up once; approximately 11% is in the top ten.

Sequencing used PBMCs or T cells enriched from blood (not recorded which). The TCR comes from a man aged 25-45 years who had recovered from COVID-19. The V call is TRBV19, the J call TRBJ1-5; weak D call: TRBD1 (5 bases). The CDR3 here is CASSIERGLNQPQHF. CDR3 in DNA: TGTGCCAGTAGTATTGAAAGGGGTCTCAATCAGCCCCAGCATTTT.